This T cell receptor beta chain came from a study of post-analysis software for immune sequencing data (dated by TCRdb to the mid-2010s). With respect to the entire study: The recorded disease courses included relapsing-remitting, secondary progressive and progressive-relapsing multiple sclerosis, and some patients had no subtype annotation. Patient repertoires were compared against over ten previously published healthy control repertoires from donors aged about 6 to 26 years. A subset of samples was prepared in parallel using single-end sample barcoding, then pooled and co-amplified after Illumina adapter ligation.

Libraries were constructed by PCR. The data were produced on an Illumina HiSeq 2500. To reduce PCR and sequencing biases, unique molecular identifiers were built into the TCR beta cDNA libraries. About 500,000 cDNA molecules were obtained per 1 to 10 million input T cells, so each molecule approximated one T cell. The patient libraries were prepared and sequenced with the same protocol used for the earlier healthy control dataset. Within a given batch, samples were prepared together, multiplexed and sequenced on the same HiSeq lane. The authors' analysis ran thus. MIGEC was used to process the raw barcoded reads, and molecular identifier groups with only a single read were discarded before consensus assembly and CDR3 extraction. Clonotype tables were post-analysed with VDJtools, normalizing diversity by down-sampling all datasets to the smallest sample size. Repertoire overlap clustering matched CDR3 amino acid but not nucleotide sequences to correct batch-related cross-sample contamination. The public sequencing data were trimmed at Q25 with fastp and processed into clonotypes with MiXCR by TCRdb, which kept only in-frame beta chains. Identical CDR3 protein sequences are pooled into one entry, listed with their most common genes and DNA. The V and J calls, along with clone size, are taken from TCRdb and not from the paper's own processing. The sample has 650,000 to 850,000 distinct CDR3 sequences on record, around 42% of them singletons. The leading ten clones occupy 4.9% of the sample.

To demonstrate the VDJtools post-analysis software, TCR beta repertoires were profiled from the peripheral blood of roughly 14 young patients with multiple sclerosis. The patients with multiple sclerosis were children and adolescents between about 6 and 15 years of age. From a lookup of the germline V gene (reference sequence), CDR1 and CDR2 are MNHEY and SMNVEV. V is clipped by 0 bases and J by 6 bases, and the sequence between their germline boundaries is 11 bases long. CDR3 length: 14 amino acids, cysteine to phenylalanine. Of all the DNA, just the CDR3 is kept, 42 bases in frame from base 1. Notes on this clonotype: What this receptor recognizes is not known. No much larger clone is present one base from it, and per-base qualities are unavailable.

What the work shows at the level of the full study, not this receptor alone: Patients showed significantly higher frequencies than controls for five TRBV segments, among them TRBV5-6, TRBV5-1 and TRBV20-1. Direct clustering with F measure revealed strong co-clustering of samples prepared in the same batch, which led to a batch-effect correction. Compared with controls, multiple sclerosis patients had significantly lower normalized Chao1 diversity, a finding suggesting substantial peripheral T-cell clonal expansion. The multiple sclerosis patient group was slightly younger than the control group.

The specimen was blood. The V gene is TRBV27 and the J gene is TRBJ1-2; confidence is insufficient to name the D gene. This TCR came from a girl aged 5-17 years with multiple sclerosis. For the CDR3, the sequence is CASSLSIQSDGYTF. The sequence in DNA is TGTGCCAGCAGTTTATCGATCCAGTCCGATGGCTACACCTTC.